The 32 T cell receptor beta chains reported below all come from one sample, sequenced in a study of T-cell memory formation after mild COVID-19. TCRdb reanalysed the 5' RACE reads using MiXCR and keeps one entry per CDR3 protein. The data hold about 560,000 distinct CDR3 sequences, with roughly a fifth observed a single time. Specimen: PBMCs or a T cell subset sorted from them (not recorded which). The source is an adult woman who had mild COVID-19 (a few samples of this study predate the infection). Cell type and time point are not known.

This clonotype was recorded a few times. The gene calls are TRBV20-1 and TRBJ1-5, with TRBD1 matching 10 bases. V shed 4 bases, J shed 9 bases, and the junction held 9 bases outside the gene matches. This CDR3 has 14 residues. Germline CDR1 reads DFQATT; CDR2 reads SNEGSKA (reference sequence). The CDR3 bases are TGCAGTGCTATGTCGACAGGGGGCCGATCGCCCCAGCATTTT. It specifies CSAMSTGGRSPQHF.

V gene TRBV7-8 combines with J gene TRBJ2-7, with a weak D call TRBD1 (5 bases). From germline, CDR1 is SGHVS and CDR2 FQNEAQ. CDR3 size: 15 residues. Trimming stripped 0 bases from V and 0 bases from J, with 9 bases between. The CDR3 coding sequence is TGTGCCAGCAGCTTAGCCGACAGCTCCTCCTACGAGCAGTACTTC. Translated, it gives CASSLADSSSYEQYF.

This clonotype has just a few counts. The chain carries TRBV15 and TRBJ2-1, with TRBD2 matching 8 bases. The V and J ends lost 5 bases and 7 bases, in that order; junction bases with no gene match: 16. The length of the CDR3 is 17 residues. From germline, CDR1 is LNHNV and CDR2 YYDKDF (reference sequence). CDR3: CATSSPPGSGNVNEQFF. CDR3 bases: TGTGCCACCAGCTCTCCCCCCGGTAGCGGGAATGTAAATGAGCAGTTCTTC.

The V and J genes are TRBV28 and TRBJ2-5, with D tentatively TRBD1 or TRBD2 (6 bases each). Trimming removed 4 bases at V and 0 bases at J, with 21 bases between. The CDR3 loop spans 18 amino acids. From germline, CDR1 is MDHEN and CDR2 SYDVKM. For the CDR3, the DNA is TGTGCCAGCAGTTCCCCTTGGGGGCGCGGGGCCAACCAAGAGACCCAGTACTTC. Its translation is CASSSPWGRGANQETQYF.

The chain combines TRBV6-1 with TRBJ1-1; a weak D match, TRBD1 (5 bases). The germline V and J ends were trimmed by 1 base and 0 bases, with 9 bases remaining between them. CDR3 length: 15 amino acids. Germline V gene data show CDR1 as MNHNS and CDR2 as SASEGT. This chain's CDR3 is CASSEGGRVNTEAFF. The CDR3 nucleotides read TGTGCCAGCAGTGAAGGCGGCAGGGTGAACACTGAAGCTTTCTTT.

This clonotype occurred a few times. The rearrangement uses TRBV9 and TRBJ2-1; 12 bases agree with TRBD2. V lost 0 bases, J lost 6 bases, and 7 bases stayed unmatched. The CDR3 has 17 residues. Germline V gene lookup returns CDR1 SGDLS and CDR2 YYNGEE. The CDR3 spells CASSVAPGLAGTNEQFF. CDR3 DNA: TGTGCCAGCAGCGTAGCTCCGGGACTAGCGGGTACCAATGAGCAGTTCTTC.

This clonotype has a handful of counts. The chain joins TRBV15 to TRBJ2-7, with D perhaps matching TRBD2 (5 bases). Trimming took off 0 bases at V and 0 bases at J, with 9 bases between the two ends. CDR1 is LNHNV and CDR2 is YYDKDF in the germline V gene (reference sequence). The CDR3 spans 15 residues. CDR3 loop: CATSRERAISYEQYF. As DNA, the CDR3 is TGTGCCACCAGCAGAGAGCGGGCCATCTCCTACGAGCAGTACTTC.

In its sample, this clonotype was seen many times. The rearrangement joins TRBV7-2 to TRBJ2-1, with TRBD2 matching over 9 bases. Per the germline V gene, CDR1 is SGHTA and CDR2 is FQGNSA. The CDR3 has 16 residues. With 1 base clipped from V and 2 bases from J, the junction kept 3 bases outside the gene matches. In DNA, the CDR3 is TGTGCCAGCAGCTTAGGTGCTAGCGGGACCTACAATGAGCAGTTCTTC. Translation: CASSLGASGTYNEQFF. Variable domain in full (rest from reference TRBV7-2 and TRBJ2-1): GAGVSQSPSNKVTEKGKDVELRCDPISGHTALYWYRQSLGQGLEFLIYFQGNSAPDKSGLPSDRFSAERTGGSVSTLTIQRTQQEDSAVYLCASSLGASGTYNEQFFGPGTRLTVL.

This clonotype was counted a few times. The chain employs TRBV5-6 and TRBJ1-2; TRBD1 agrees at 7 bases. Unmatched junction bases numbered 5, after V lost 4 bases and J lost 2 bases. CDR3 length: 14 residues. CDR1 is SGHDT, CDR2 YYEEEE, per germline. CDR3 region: CASSQVTGNYGYTF. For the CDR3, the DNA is TGTGCCAGCAGCCAAGTGACAGGGAACTATGGCTACACCTTC.

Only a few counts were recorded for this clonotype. For the CDR3, the DNA is TGTGCCACCAGTGACTACAACGGTGAGCAGTTCTTC. Protein: CATSDYNGEQFF. The V call is TRBV24-1, the J call TRBJ2-1; D gene ambiguous. Trimming took off 4 bases at V and 9 bases at J, with 9 bases between the two ends. The germline CDR1 and CDR2 sequences are KGHDR and SFDVKD. The CDR3 runs 12 residues.

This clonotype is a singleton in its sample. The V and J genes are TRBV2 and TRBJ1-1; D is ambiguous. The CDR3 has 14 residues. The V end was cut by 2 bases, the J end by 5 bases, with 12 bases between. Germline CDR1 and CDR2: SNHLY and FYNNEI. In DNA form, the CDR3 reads TGTGCCAGCAGTGAAACGGCTACGGGAACTGAAGCTTTCTTT. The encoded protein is CASSETATGTEAFF.

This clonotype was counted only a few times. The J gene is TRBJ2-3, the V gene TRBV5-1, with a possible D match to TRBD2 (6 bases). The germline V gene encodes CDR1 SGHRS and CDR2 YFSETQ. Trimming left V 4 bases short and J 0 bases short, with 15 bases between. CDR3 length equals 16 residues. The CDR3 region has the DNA TGCGCCAGCAGCACCTACGGGAGACCTAGCACAGATACGCAGTATTTT. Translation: CASSTYGRPSTDTQYF.

This CDR3 reads CSARFSGTLSIQKETQYF. CDR3 nucleotide sequence: TGCAGTGCTAGGTTTTCCGGGACTTTGTCGATCCAGAAAGAGACCCAGTACTTC. The chain is built from TRBV20-1 and TRBJ2-5; tentative D call: TRBD2 (6 bases). Trimming took 3 bases from V and 3 from J, leaving 26 bases between them. The CDR3 totals 18 residues. CDR1 is DFQATT, CDR2 SNEGSKA, per germline (reference sequence).

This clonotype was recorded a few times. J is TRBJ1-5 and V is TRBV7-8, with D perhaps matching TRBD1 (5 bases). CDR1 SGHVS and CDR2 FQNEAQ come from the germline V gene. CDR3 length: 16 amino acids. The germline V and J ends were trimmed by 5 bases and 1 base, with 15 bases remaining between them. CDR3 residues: CASSPLGGSSNQPQHF. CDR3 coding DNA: TGTGCCAGCAGCCCCCTGGGGGGTAGCAGCAATCAGCCCCAGCATTTT.

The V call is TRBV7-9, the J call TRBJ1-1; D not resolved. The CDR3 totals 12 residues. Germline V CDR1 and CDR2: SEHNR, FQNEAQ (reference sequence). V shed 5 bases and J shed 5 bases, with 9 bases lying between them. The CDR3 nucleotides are TGTGCCAGCAGCGCCGGAACGACTGAAGCTTTCTTT. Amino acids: CASSAGTTEAFF. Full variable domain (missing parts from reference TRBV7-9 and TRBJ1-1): DTGVSQNPRHKITKRGQNVTFRCDPISEHNRLYWYRQTLGQGPEFLTYFQNEAQLEKSRLLSDRFSAERPKGSFSTLEIQRTEQGDSAMYLCASSAGTTEAFFGQGTRLTVV.

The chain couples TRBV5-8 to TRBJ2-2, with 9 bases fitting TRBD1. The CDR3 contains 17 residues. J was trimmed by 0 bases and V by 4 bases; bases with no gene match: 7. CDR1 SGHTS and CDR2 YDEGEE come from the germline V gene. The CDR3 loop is CASSTGTGTSNTGELFF. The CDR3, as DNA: TGTGCCAGCAGCACCGGGACAGGGACTTCGAACACCGGGGAGCTGTTTTTT.

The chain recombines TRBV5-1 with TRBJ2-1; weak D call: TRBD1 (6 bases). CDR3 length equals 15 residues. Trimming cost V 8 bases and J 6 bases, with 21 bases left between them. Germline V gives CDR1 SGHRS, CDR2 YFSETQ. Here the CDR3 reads CASTRGPSSPNEQFF. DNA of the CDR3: TGCGCCAGTACCAGGGGCCCTTCATCCCCCAATGAGCAGTTCTTC. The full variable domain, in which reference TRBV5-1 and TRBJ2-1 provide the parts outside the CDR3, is KAGVTQTPRYLIKTRGQQVTLSCSPISGHRSVSWYQQTPGQGLQFLFEYFSETQRNKGNFPGRFSGRQFSNSRSEMNVSTLELGDSALYLCASTRGPSSPNEQFFGPGTRLTVL.

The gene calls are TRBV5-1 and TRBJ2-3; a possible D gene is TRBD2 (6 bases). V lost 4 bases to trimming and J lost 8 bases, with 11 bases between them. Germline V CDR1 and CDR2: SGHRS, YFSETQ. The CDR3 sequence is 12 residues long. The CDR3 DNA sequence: TGCGCCAGCAGCCCGGGAGAGATTACGCAGTATTTT. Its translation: CASSPGEITQYF.

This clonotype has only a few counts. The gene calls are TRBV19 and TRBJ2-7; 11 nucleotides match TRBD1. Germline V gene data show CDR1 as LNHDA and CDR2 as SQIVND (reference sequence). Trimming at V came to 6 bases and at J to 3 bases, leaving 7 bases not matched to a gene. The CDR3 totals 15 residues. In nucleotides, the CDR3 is TGTGCCAGTAGCCCGGCAGGGACAGGGGGCTACGAGCAGTACTTC. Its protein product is CASSPAGTGGYEQYF.

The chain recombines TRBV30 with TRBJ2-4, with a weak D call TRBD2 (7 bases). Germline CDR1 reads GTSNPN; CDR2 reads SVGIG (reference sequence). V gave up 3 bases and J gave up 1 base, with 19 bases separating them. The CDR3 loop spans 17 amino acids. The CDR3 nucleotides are TGTGCCTGGAGAGGGGGGGCAGGGACCTCGGCCAAAAACATTCAGTACTTC. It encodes CAWRGGAGTSAKNIQYF.

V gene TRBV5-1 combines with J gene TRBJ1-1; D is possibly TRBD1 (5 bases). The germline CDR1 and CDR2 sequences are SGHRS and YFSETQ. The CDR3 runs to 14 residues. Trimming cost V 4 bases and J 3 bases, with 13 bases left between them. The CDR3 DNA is TGCGCCAGCAGCATGGGACTAGAGGACACTGAAGCTTTCTTT. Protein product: CASSMGLEDTEAFF.

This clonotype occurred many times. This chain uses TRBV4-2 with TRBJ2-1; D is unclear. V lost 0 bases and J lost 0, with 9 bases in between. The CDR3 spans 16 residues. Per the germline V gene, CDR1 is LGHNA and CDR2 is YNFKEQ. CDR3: CASSQDSYSSYNEQFF. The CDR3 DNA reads TGTGCCAGCAGCCAAGATAGTTACAGCTCCTACAATGAGCAGTTCTTC.

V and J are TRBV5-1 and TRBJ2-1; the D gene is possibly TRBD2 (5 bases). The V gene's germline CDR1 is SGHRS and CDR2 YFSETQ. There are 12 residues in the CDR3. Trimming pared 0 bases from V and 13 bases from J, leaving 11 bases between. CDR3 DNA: TGCGCCAGCAGCTTGGATGGACTCGGTCAGTTCTTC. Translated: CASSLDGLGQFF.

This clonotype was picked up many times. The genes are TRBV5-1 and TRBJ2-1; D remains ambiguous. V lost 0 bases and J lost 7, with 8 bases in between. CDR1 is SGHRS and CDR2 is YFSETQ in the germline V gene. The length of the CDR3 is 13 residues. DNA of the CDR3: TGCGCCAGCAGCTTGGCGGTGGGTAATGAGCAGTTCTTC. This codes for CASSLAVGNEQFF. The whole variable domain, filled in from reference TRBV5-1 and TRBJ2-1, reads KAGVTQTPRYLIKTRGQQVTLSCSPISGHRSVSWYQQTPGQGLQFLFEYFSETQRNKGNFPGRFSGRQFSNSRSEMNVSTLELGDSALYLCASSLAVGNEQFFGPGTRLTVL.

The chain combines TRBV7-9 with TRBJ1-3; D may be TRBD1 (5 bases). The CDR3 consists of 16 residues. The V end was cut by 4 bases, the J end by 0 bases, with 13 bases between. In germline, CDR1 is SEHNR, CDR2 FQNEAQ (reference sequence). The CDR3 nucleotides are TGTGCCAGCAGCTCTCCGGGACCGAGCTCTGGAAACACCATATATTTT. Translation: CASSSPGPSSGNTIYF. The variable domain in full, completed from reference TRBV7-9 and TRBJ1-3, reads DTGVSQNPRHKITKRGQNVTFRCDPISEHNRLYWYRQTLGQGPEFLTYFQNEAQLEKSRLLSDRFSAERPKGSFSTLEIQRTEQGDSAMYLCASSSPGPSSGNTIYFGEGSWLTVV.

As DNA, the CDR3 is TGTGCCACCAGTGATTTCTCCGGGACAGAGCTCCAAGAGACCCAGTACTTC. Its protein is CATSDFSGTELQETQYF. V gene TRBV24-1 combines with J gene TRBJ2-5; 7 bases line up with TRBD1. CDR3 length: 17 amino acids. From germline, CDR1 is KGHDR and CDR2 SFDVKD. Germline trimming cut 1 base from V and 1 base from J; bases unmatched to any gene: 8.

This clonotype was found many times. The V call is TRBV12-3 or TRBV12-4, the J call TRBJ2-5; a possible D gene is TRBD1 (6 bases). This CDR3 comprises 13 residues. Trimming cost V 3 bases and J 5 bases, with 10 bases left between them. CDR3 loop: CASSLTGRETQYF. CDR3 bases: TGTGCCAGCAGTTTGACAGGCCGGGAGACCCAGTACTTC.

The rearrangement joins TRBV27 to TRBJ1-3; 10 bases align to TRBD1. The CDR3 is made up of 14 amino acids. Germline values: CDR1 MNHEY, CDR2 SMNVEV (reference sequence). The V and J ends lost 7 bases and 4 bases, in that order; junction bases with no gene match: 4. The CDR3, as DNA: TGTGCCAGCATGGGACAGGGGAGGGGAAACACCATATATTTT. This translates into CASMGQGRGNTIYF.

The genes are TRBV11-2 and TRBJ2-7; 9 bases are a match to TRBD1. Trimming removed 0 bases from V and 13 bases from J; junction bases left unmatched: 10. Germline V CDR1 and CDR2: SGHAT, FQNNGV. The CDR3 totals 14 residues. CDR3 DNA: TGTGCCAGCAGCTTAGATCCGGGGACAGGGTCTCCTTACTTC. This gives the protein CASSLDPGTGSPYF.

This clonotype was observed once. In DNA form, the CDR3 reads TGCAGTGGAGAGGGGAAGTCCTACGAGCAGTACTTC. This translates into CSGEGKSYEQYF. V is TRBV20-1 and J is TRBJ2-7; D is possibly TRBD1 or TRBD2 (5 bases each). The germline V and J ends were trimmed by 7 bases and 1 base, with 11 bases remaining between them. The CDR3 consists of 12 residues. Germline V gene lookup returns CDR1 DFQATT and CDR2 SNEGSKA (reference sequence).

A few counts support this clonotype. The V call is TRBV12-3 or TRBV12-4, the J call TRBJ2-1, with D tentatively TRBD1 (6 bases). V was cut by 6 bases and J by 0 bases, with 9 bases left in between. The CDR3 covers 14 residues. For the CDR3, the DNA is TGTGCCAGCAGCAGGGGCCGCTCCTACAATGAGCAGTTCTTC. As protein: CASSRGRSYNEQFF.

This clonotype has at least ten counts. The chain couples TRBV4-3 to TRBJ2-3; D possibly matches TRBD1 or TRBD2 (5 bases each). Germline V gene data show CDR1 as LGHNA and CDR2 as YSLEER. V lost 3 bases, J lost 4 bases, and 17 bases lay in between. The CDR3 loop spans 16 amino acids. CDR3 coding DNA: TGCGCCAGCAGCCATACGGGATACGGGACCCCAGATACGCAGTATTTT. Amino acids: CASSHTGYGTPDTQYF.